The next 8 T cell receptor beta chains were all read from a single sample in a study of Ad26.COV2.S vaccination and SARS-CoV-2 variants. Treatment meaning: roughly 18 received Ad26.COV2.S at low or high dose, single or two shots; about 5 received placebo; per-sample allocation not given. Sampling occurred on day 63 after the first vaccine or placebo injection. The repertoire was sequenced with immunoSEQ multiplex PCR; TCRdb's copy has only in-frame clones and lacks some. The repertoire holds approximately 480,000 clones, with about 83% as singletons. The sequencing used peripheral blood, collected in a trial of Ad26.COV2.S vaccine versus placebo. The receptors were gathered from a person aged 18-65 years who received the Ad26.COV2.S COVID-19 vaccine or a placebo.

The chain links TRBV30 to TRBJ1-4; 9 nucleotides agree with TRBD1. The V segment lost 2 bases and the J segment 8 bases; nucleotides outside the gene matches: 6. The CDR3 totals 14 residues. Germline values: CDR1 GTSNPN, CDR2 SVGIG (reference sequence). The CDR3 DNA follows: TGTGCCTGGAGTAGGACAGGGGCCCCCGAAAAACTGTTTTTT. Translated, it gives CAWSRTGAPEKLFF.

The chain uses TRBV6-5 and TRBJ2-7; D uncertain. Germline assignment: CDR1 MNHEY and CDR2 SVGAGI. Trimming stripped 4 bases from V and 1 base from J, with 14 bases between. This CDR3 region has 15 residues. This CDR3 is CASSFPRGGSYEQYF. CDR3 DNA sequence: TGTGCCAGCAGTTTCCCCCGTGGCGGATCCTACGAGCAGTACTTC.

The chain is built from TRBV20-1 and TRBJ1-1; no firm D call. The germline V gene has CDR1 DFQATT and CDR2 SNEGSKA (reference sequence). The CDR3 is 11 amino acids. V was shortened by 3 bases and J by 8 bases, with 10 bases between the two germline ends. The DNA for the CDR3 is TGCAGTGCTAGGGGCCCACAAGAAGCTTTCTTT. This codes for CSARGPQEAFF.

This sequence joins TRBV11-3 and TRBJ2-1; 12 nucleotides align to TRBD2. The junction had 5 bases not matched to a gene; V was cut back by 0 bases and J by 5 bases. Per the germline V gene, CDR1 is SGHNT and CDR2 is YENEEA. The CDR3 is 17 amino acids. Written as DNA, the CDR3 is TGTGCCAGCAGCTTAGAACTAGCGGGAGGAGGCCACAATGAGCAGTTCTTC. Amino acid sequence: CASSLELAGGGHNEQFF.

The chain carries TRBV6-2 or TRBV6-3 and TRBJ2-7, with TRBD1 matching 8 bases. The CDR3 spans 14 residues. The V segment lost 2 bases and the J segment 0 bases; nucleotides outside the gene matches: 0. From germline, CDR1 is MNHEY and CDR2 SVGEGT. Here the CDR3 reads CASSYGQGSYEQYF. In nucleotides, the CDR3 is TGTGCCAGCAGTTACGGACAGGGCTCCTACGAGCAGTACTTC.

This chain joins TRBV10-3 and TRBJ1-2; no definite D call. Germline values: CDR1 ENHRY, CDR2 SYGVKD. The CDR3 is 14 residues long. The germline V and J ends were trimmed by 3 bases and 7 bases, with 15 bases remaining between them. Here the CDR3 DNA reads TGTGCCATCAGTGAAGTGCCAGGCGAAGGTGGCTACACCTTC. As protein: CAISEVPGEGGYTF.

The V and J genes are TRBV5-4 and TRBJ2-7; unclear D gene. This CDR3 is 15 amino acids long. Trimming cost V 4 bases and J 1 base, with 15 bases left between them. Germline loops: CDR1 SGHNT, CDR2 YYREEE (reference sequence). CDR3 region: CASSPGRRLSYEQYF. The DNA of the CDR3 is TGTGCCAGCAGCCCCGGCCGGCGGCTTTCCTACGAGCAGTACTTC.

The chain carries TRBV15 and TRBJ2-1, with D unresolved. Germline CDR1 reads LNHNV; CDR2 reads YYDKDF (reference sequence). This CDR3 has 13 amino acids. Trimming took 0 bases from V and 2 from J, leaving 2 bases between them. The CDR3 region has the DNA TGTGCCACCAGCAGAGACACCTACAATGAGCAGTTCTTC. Translated: CATSRDTYNEQFF.